Shown below are 10 T cell receptor beta chains from a single sample sequenced in a study of glioma-infiltrating T cells. Using RNA template, CDR3s of TCR alpha and beta were amplified with iRepertoire arm-PCR. TCRdb processed the multiplex PCR reads anew with MiXCR; each CDR3 protein has one entry. The profile shows approximately 90,000 distinct CDR3 sequences, about 25% of them singletons. The sample taken for sequencing was glioma tissue, nonneoplastic brain tissue, or PBMCs (not recorded which). These receptors originate from a human donor with low-grade glioma or glioblastoma, undergoing nonglioma brain surgery, or in good health (not recorded which).

This clonotype was seen ten or more times. The chain combines TRBV20-1 with TRBJ2-7, with D possibly TRBD1 on 5 matching bases. Germline V gene sequence: CDR1 DFQATT, CDR2 SNEGSKA (reference sequence). V lost 4 bases and J lost 0, with 13 bases in between. There are 14 residues in the CDR3. The CDR3 reads CSANLDSRSYEQYF. The CDR3 nucleotides are TGCAGTGCTAATCTAGACAGCCGCTCCTACGAGCAGTACTTC.

This clonotype was seen many times. The chain combines TRBV2 with TRBJ1-5; D might be TRBD1 (6 bases). V was pared by 6 bases and J by 1 base, with 13 bases between. Germline V gene sequence: CDR1 SNHLY, CDR2 FYNNEI. This CDR3 is 15 amino acids long. CDR3 bases: TGTGCCAGCAGAGAGGACAGTAGCAGCAATCAGCCCCAGCATTTT. Translation: CASREDSSSNQPQHF. Together with reference TRBV2 and TRBJ1-5, the CDR3 gives the full variable domain: EPEVTQTPSHQVTQMGQEVILRCVPISNHLYFYWYRQILGQKVEFLVSFYNNEISEKSEIFDDQFSVERPDGSNFTLKIRSTKLEDSAMYFCASREDSSSNQPQHFGDGTRLSIL.

Comments on this clonotype: It may be a read error: a sequence one base away is much more abundant. The V gene is TRBV7-9, the J gene TRBJ2-7, with D tentatively TRBD1 or TRBD2 (7 bases each). The CDR3 has 14 residues. Trimming took 5 bases from V and 3 from J, leaving 14 bases between them. Per the germline V gene, CDR1 is SEHNR and CDR2 is FQNEAQ (reference sequence). This chain's CDR3 is CASSPGGAIYEQYF. CDR3 DNA: TGTGCCAGCAGCCCAGGGGGGGCTATCTACGAGCAGTACTTC.

This clonotype was detected many times. The J gene is TRBJ1-3, the V gene TRBV18; tentatively, D is TRBD1 (6 bases). There are 17 residues in the CDR3. Trimming took 4 bases from V and 0 from J, leaving 16 bases between them. The germline gives CDR1 KGHSH, CDR2 LQKENI. CDR3 sequence reads: CASSRAPRGGSGNTIYF. The CDR3 DNA reads TGTGCCAGCTCACGGGCCCCCAGGGGCGGCTCTGGAAACACCATATATTTT.

The rearrangement links TRBV19 to TRBJ2-2; 9 nucleotides align to TRBD2. The V segment lost 5 bases and the J segment 0 bases; nucleotides outside the gene matches: 7. This CDR3 has 17 residues. Germline loops: CDR1 LNHDA, CDR2 SQIVND (reference sequence). CDR3 sequence (DNA): TGTGCCAGTAGTCCTTACTCTAGCGGGACGAACACCGGGGAGCTGTTTTTT. Protein sequence: CASSPYSSGTNTGELFF.

At least ten counts were recorded for this clonotype. V is TRBV4-1 and J is TRBJ2-3; TRBD2 might be the D (5 bases). Germline V lookup: CDR1 MGHRA, CDR2 YSYEKL. V lost 1 base and J lost 9, with 14 bases in between. This CDR3 has 14 residues. The CDR3 region is CASSQVEELATQYF. Here the CDR3 DNA reads TGCGCCAGCAGCCAAGTGGAGGAGCTGGCGACGCAGTATTTT.

This clonotype has ten or more counts. The chain combines TRBV2 with TRBJ2-3; D unclear. The CDR3 runs to 12 residues. The V end lost 7 bases, the J end lost 4 bases, and 9 bases lay between the germline ends. Per germline, CDR1 SNHLY and CDR2 FYNNEI. The CDR3 protein is CASIPEADTQYF. The DNA for the CDR3 is TGTGCCAGCATTCCAGAAGCAGATACGCAGTATTTT.

The chain couples TRBV7-2 to TRBJ1-2; 7 bases are shared with TRBD1. With V trimmed by 2 bases and J by 8 bases, 8 bases remained unmatched. Germline V gives CDR1 SGHTA, CDR2 FQGNSA. The CDR3 length is 14 residues. The CDR3 sequence is CASSLNGQVGGYTF. The CDR3, as DNA: TGTGCCAGCAGCTTAAACGGACAGGTGGGGGGCTACACCTTC.

This clonotype occurred many times. The rearrangement links TRBV4-1 to TRBJ2-5; maybe TRBD1 (7 bases). Germline CDR1 and CDR2: MGHRA and YSYEKL. This CDR3 comprises 16 residues. V was trimmed by 0 bases and J by 2 bases, leaving 13 bases between them. CDR3 DNA: TGCGCCAGCAGCCAAGATAGGGGGCTAGCGCAAGAGACCCAGTACTTC. Translated, it gives CASSQDRGLAQETQYF.

Ten or more counts support this clonotype. This rearrangement joins TRBV20-1 to TRBJ2-7; 12 bases map to TRBD1. CDR1 is DFQATT and CDR2 is SNEGSKA in the germline V gene (reference sequence). The CDR3 has 15 amino acids. Trimming took 5 bases from V and 0 from J; bases not matched to a gene: 5. The CDR3, as DNA: TGCAGTGCTGTTCCGGGACAGGGGGCCTCCTACGAGCAGTACTTC. Amino acid sequence: CSAVPGQGASYEQYF.